This record looks at one T cell receptor (beta chain) sequence and its context. Its antigen remains unknown. The sample contains more than one DNA sequence encoding this CDR3. The sample belongs to a study of beta chain features in type 1 diabetes. Study details: Comparable age, gender and cell yields were observed in patients relative to healthy donors. Fewer than 140,000,000 sorted cells were examined across all samples. Notes on the study in general: A moderate, significant TCRB CDR3 shortening appeared in type 1 diabetes across four CD4+ subsets.

Sampling consisted of one heparinised blood draw per donor, averaging around 100 mL. Naive, central memory, regulatory and stem cell-like memory cells within the CD4+ compartment were sorted using CD45RO/CCR7/CD25/CD127/CD95/CD27. Germline lookup yields CDR1 SGHRS and CDR2 YFSETQ. Trimming removed 4 bases from V and 4 bases from J; junction bases left unmatched: 3. This CDR3 comprises 15 residues. Isolated RNA was reverse transcribed in full, so expressed TCRB transcripts were sequenced. Generated by immunoSEQ multiplex PCR, the TCRdb table keeps only in-frame clones and is missing some. The table has around 41,000 clones, 65% to 70% seen once.

The receptor comes from a man in his thirties or forties with type 1 diabetes. Some clones in this sample may be carry-over from other donors' samples. V usage is TRBV5-1 and J usage is TRBJ2-1; TRBD2 matches at 12 bases. The specimen was Tregs from blood. The CDR3 loop reads CASSLTSGGYNEQFF. CDR3 sequence (DNA): TGCGCCAGCAGCCTGACTAGCGGGGGATACAATGAGCAGTTCTTC.